This TCR beta chain was sequenced during a study of blood T cell repertoires in COVID-19. About the study: Spain, Italy and the United States supplied samples that represented acute and convalescent COVID-19. T cells, B-cell-depleted T cells, or PBMCs supplied cDNA or gDNA.

CDR3 length: 13 amino acids. Germline loops: CDR1 MNHEY, CDR2 SMNVEV (reference sequence). The V end was cut by 6 bases, the J end by 3 bases, with 11 bases between. Original methodology: Amplification of reference gene primers provided the estimated nucleated cell counts. Clones were read by immunoSEQ multiplex PCR, and TCRdb kept only the in-frame ones, dropping some. V, J and clone size are taken as reported in that table, and D and trimming were inferred from the DNA itself. The sample consists of 80,000 or so clones, approximately 84% of them appearing once. Enrolled during active infection, Seattle patients were then followed longitudinally.

Sequenced input: peripheral blood. The source of this sequence is a man aged 55 to 70 with COVID-19, enrolled during active disease. The chain carries TRBV27 and TRBJ1-2; D gene uncertain. In DNA, the CDR3 is TGTGCCAGCAGCCGCACAAGTTACTATGGCTACACCTTC. This codes for CASSRTSYYGYTF.